This T cell receptor beta chain came from a study of cytomegalovirus exposure and HLA in healthy donors. Study background: An early release of data contained roughly 90 million unique TCRs, which came from HLA-typed donors. Study-level points and caveats: In an earlier analysis, in 587 donors, most V segments appeared productive either ~87% or ~30% of the time.

Note on this clone: Antigen: not known.

13 Jbeta primers and 60 Vbeta primers were used for the PCR. Profiled with immunoSEQ multiplex PCR; TCRdb holds only in-frame clones, not every one. The repertoire has over 100,000 clones, about four fifths of them found once; the top ten carry 3%. CDR3 length: 15 amino acids. J lost 8 bases, V lost 5 bases, and 11 bases had no gene match. The germline gives CDR1 SGHNT, CDR2 YENEEA. The sequenced material came from PBMCs. This receptor was identified in a woman aged 18-30 years in good health and CMV-seropositive. This chain uses TRBV11-3 with TRBJ2-1; TRBD2 matches 8 bases. This chain's CDR3 is CASSPLAGRGHEQFF. CDR3 DNA sequence: TGTGCCAGCAGCCCGTTGGCCGGGAGGGGTCATGAGCAGTTCTTC.